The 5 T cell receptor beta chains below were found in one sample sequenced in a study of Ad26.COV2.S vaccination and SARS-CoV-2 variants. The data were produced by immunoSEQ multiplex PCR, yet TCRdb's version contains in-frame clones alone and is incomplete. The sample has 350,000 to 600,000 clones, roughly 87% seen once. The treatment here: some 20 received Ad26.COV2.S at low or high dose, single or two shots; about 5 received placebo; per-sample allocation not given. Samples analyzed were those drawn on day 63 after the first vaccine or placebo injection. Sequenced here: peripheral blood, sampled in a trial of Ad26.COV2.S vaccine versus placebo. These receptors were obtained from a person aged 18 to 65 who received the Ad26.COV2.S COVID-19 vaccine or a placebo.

The CDR3 reads CASSLQGTSYNEQFF. The CDR3 nucleotides read TGCGCCAGCAGCTTACAGGGTACGTCCTACAATGAGCAGTTCTTC. The chain has TRBV5-1 and TRBJ2-1; weak D call: TRBD1 (6 bases). V lost 2 bases, J lost 1 base, and 10 bases lay in between. The CDR3 length is 15 residues. Germline assignment: CDR1 SGHRS and CDR2 YFSETQ.

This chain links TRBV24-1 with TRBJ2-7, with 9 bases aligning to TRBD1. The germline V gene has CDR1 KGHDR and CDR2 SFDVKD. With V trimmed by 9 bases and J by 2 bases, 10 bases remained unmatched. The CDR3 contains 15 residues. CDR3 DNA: TGTGCCACCCAAAACCGGGACAGGGTCCCCTACGAGCAGTACTTC. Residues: CATQNRDRVPYEQYF.

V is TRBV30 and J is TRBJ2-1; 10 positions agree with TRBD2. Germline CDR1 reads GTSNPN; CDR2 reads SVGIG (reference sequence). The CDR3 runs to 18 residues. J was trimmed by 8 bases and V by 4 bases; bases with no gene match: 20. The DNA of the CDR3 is TGTGCCTGGACCTCCGGGACTAGCGCCTACCTAGGTTGGGATGAGCAGTTCTTC. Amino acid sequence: CAWTSGTSAYLGWDEQFF.

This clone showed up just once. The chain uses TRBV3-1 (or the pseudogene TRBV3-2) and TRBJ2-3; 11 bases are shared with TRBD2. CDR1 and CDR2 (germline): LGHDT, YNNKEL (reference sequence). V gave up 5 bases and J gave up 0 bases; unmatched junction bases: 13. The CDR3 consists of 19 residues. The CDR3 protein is CASSYPGLAGKASTDTQYF. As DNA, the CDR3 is TGTGCCAGCAGCTATCCCGGACTAGCGGGTAAAGCTAGCACAGATACGCAGTATTTT.

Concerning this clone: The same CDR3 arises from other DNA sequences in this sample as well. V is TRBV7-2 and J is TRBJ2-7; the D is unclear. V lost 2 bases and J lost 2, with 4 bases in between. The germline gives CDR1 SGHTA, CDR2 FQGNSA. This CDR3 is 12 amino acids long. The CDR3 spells CASSLTTYEQYF. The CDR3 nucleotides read TGTGCCAGCAGCTTAACTACCTACGAGCAGTACTTC.